The sequence of this T cell receptor (beta chain) was determined in a study of a mutant IDH1 vaccine in newly diagnosed glioma. Turning to the study itself: The first vaccination came 4-6 weeks after radiotherapy alone, or with temozolomide cycles. Earlier care involved radiotherapy, temozolomide, or both, and the majority received both. Overall study results and limits: Seemingly, pseudoprogression had no relation to changes in the top peripheral T cell clonotypes.

Produced via immunoSEQ multiplex PCR; TCRdb's table is partial and in-frame only. This sample yields tens of thousands of clones, of which approximately 85% are seen a single time; around 0.77% belongs to the top ten. A word on this clone: Its antigen is still unknown.

Regarding time point: week 23, last vaccination. Each vaccine dose was 300 ug of mutant IDH1 20-mer peptide, with topical imiquimod. Germline V CDR1 and CDR2: MNHEY, SMNVEV (reference sequence). CDR3 length equals 14 residues. The ends were cut back, 2 bases at V and 7 bases at J, with 12 bases in the middle. The chain employs TRBV27 and TRBJ2-1; D may be TRBD1 (6 bases). The sample in question was PBMCs, obtained from a glioma patient whose treatment included an IDH1 peptide vaccine. The sequence derives from a woman aged 50 to 60 with glioma. Here the CDR3 reads CASSLRSGENEQFF. For the CDR3, the DNA is TGTGCCAGCAGTTTAAGGTCAGGGGAGAATGAGCAGTTCTTC.